The rows below give T cell receptor beta chains drawn from one sample of a study of blood T cells in healthy people across ages. Each CDR3 protein is one row after TCRdb ran MiXCR on the 5' RACE reads. Altogether around 1,000,000 distinct CDR3 sequences are present, about 25% being singletons, with the ten largest covering less than 0.75%. This sample also appeared in a second study, on T cells of mothers and their children.

The material sequenced was blood. The receptors originated from a girl aged 2 to 9 in good health. CDR3s include the opening cysteine and the closing phenylalanine or tryptophan. Each record gives: V gene, CDR3 protein.

V: TRBV25-1; CDR3: CASSDGRTTEKLFF
V: TRBV5-6; CDR3: CASSLAGGAQDTQYF
V: TRBV6-2/TRBV6-3; CDR3: CATVRDTGELFF
V: TRBV25-1; CDR3: CASSVRGQEETQYF
V: TRBV7-8; CDR3: CASSLGTASGAQYF
V: TRBV7-3; CDR3: CASSPTGQGKAFF
V: TRBV20-1; CDR3: CSARLAGDSYNEQFF
V: TRBV14; CDR3: CASSQIGEQFF
V: TRBV29-1; CDR3: CSVPGESYEQYF
V: TRBV6-5; CDR3: CASSYGTKWTALGTQYF
V: TRBV29-1; CDR3: CSALKGEGTEAFF
V: TRBV12-3/TRBV12-4; CDR3: CASRWDRGEAFF
V: TRBV28; CDR3: CASSYLAEETQYF
V: TRBV7-7; CDR3: CASSLTGSTGELFF
V: TRBV5-1; CDR3: CASSLGFSGYSEQYF
V: TRBV20-1; CDR3: CSGSPAGGETQYF
V: TRBV4-3; CDR3: CASSQESWDGRYGYTF
V: TRBV7-9; CDR3: CASSSVTHYEQYF
V: TRBV27; CDR3: CASSNSGGYVTDTQYF
V: TRBV10-2; CDR3: CASSEPAGDIRGDTQYF
V: TRBV7-9; CDR3: CASSLGGAGPETQYF
V: TRBV27; CDR3: CASSSDRSRSGYTF
V: TRBV15; CDR3: CATSPRAGEKLFF
V: TRBV7-9; CDR3: CASSFAWGTNEKLFF
V: TRBV7-6; CDR3: CASSLGGAGDYNEQFF
V: TRBV20-1; CDR3: CSARDLEFRSYNEQFF
V: TRBV6-1; CDR3: CASSEADFHVDYEQYF
V: TRBV12-3/TRBV12-4; CDR3: CASSRSAHQPQHF
V: TRBV6-2/TRBV6-3; CDR3: CASSYFGVEGIGRGYTF
V: TRBV7-2; CDR3: CASSLDPGGRATNEKLFF
V: TRBV7-9; CDR3: CASSLALGNRPTQETQYF
V: TRBV15; CDR3: CATPRNTGELFF
V: TRBV21-1; CDR3: CASIIRTMNYEQYF
V: TRBV7-2; CDR3: CASSFRGGRNTEAFF
V: TRBV20-1; CDR3: CSARDQEGVNYGYTF
V: TRBV29-1; CDR3: CSVGTEINYGYTF
V: TRBV27; CDR3: CASGELAGVGETQYF
V: TRBV7-9; CDR3: CASSPPVKSYNEQFF
V: TRBV7-2; CDR3: CASSLEGGIEQYF
V: TRBV7-2; CDR3: CASSISPGWEYEQYF
V: TRBV5-1; CDR3: CASSLSGGAMEPQYF
V: TRBV20-1; CDR3: CSATPLATPGEQYF
V: TRBV20-1; CDR3: CSAGGAVNQPQHF
V: TRBV7-8; CDR3: CASSQDHNSPLHF
V: TRBV9; CDR3: CASSVDPWTSYGYTF
V: TRBV20-1; CDR3: CSARARDRANEQYF
V: TRBV19; CDR3: CASSAGGIYEQYF
V: TRBV29-1; CDR3: CSAILRTEESQYF
V: TRBV4-1; CDR3: CASSFPGLEETQYF
V: TRBV4-1; CDR3: CASSQDPPPNTEAFF
V: TRBV29-1; CDR3: CSLRGASEGTQYF
V: TRBV28; CDR3: CASSAWTAGRYEQYF
V: TRBV4-3; CDR3: CASSQVRRGYMNTEAFF
V: TRBV27; CDR3: CASSSGTVRNTEAFF
V: TRBV9; CDR3: CASSHTESSAGAEQFF